This T cell receptor (beta chain) was sequenced in a study of blood T cell repertoires in COVID-19. J was trimmed by 5 bases and V by 3 bases; bases with no gene match: 4. The CDR3 extends over 14 amino acids. CDR1 and CDR2 from the germline V gene are SGDLS and YYNGEE. Profiling relied on immunoSEQ multiplex PCR, and the TCRdb table lists in-frame clones only, not all of them. The sample consists of fewer than 400,000 clones, over 70% of them appearing once. The V call is TRBV9, the J call TRBJ1-5; 8 bases are shared with TRBD1. The sequenced material came from PBMCs or T cells enriched from blood (not recorded which). The TCR originated in a man aged 30 to 45 who had recovered from COVID-19. The CDR3 coding sequence is TGTGCCAGCAGCGCGACGGGACAGGATCAGCCCCAGCATTTT. It specifies CASSATGQDQPQHF.